The clone carrying this TCR beta chain came up once. The V segment lost 2 bases and the J segment 4 bases; nucleotides outside the gene matches: 4. The CDR3 totals 15 residues. CDR1 LNHDA and CDR2 SQIVND come from the germline V gene (reference sequence). The repertoire was sequenced with immunoSEQ multiplex PCR; TCRdb's copy has only in-frame clones and lacks some. This sample has approximately 350,000 clones, with around 89% found just once. This specimen belongs to a study of blood T cell repertoires in COVID-19. For the study at large: The cDNA or gDNA used as material had been derived from T cells, B-cell-depleted T cells, or PBMCs.

What was sequenced was peripheral blood. The origin of this receptor is a woman aged 25 to 39 with COVID-19, enrolled during active disease. The rearrangement links TRBV19 to TRBJ2-2, with 7 bases identical to TRBD2. DNA of the CDR3: TGTGCCAGTAGTATATGGTCGGGAGGCACCGGGGAGCTGTTTTTT. It codes for CASSIWSGGTGELFF.